The 8 T cell receptor beta chains reported below all come from one sample, sequenced in a study of cytomegalovirus exposure and HLA in healthy donors. With 60 Vbeta and 13 Jbeta primers, the PCR was carried out. The assay was immunoSEQ multiplex PCR, and TCRdb's table has in-frame clones only and misses some. In the table there are around 200,000 clones, 80% to 85% of which are singletons. The sequencing input was PBMCs. Source of these receptors: a man between 45 and 60 years old in good health and CMV-seronegative.

The J gene is TRBJ2-7, the V gene TRBV11-2; D call uncertain. V was cut by 2 bases and J by 4 bases, with 18 bases left in between. Germline lookup yields CDR1 SGHAT and CDR2 FQNNGV. This CDR3 has 16 amino acids. CDR3 coding DNA: TGTGCCAGCAGCTTAATATCCCAAGTTAGCTCATACGAGCAGTACTTC. It encodes CASSLISQVSSYEQYF.

The chain links TRBV19 to TRBJ1-4, with D unresolved. Germline CDR1 reads LNHDA; CDR2 reads SQIVND (reference sequence). Trimming removed 3 bases from V and 0 bases from J, with 8 bases in between. This CDR3 spans 15 amino acids. CDR3 in DNA: TGTGCCAGTAGTATCTCAGTCACAACTAATGAAAAACTGTTTTTT. This sequence encodes CASSISVTTNEKLFF. Together with reference TRBV19 and TRBJ1-4, the CDR3 gives the full variable domain: DGGITQSPKYLFRKEGQNVTLSCEQNLNHDAMYWYRQDPGQGLRLIYYSQIVNDFQKGDIAEGYSVSREKKESFPLTVTSAQKNPTAFYLCASSISVTTNEKLFFGSGTQLSVL.

The chain carries TRBV18 and TRBJ2-7; 7 bases align to TRBD1. The V segment lost 0 bases and the J segment 4 bases; nucleotides outside the gene matches: 3. Germline V lookup: CDR1 KGHSH, CDR2 LQKENI. The CDR3 sequence is 14 residues long. Here the CDR3 DNA reads TGTGCCAGCTCACCACCGGACAGGACTTACGAGCAGTACTTC. This translates into CASSPPDRTYEQYF.

V is TRBV19 and J is TRBJ2-1, with 8 bases fitting TRBD2. This CDR3 is built from 16 residues. CDR1 LNHDA and CDR2 SQIVND come from the germline V gene (reference sequence). V was clipped by 7 bases and J by 4 bases; unmatched bases: 12. CDR3 protein: CASNSRGAGEYNEQFF. The CDR3 nucleotides read TGTGCCAGTAACTCGAGAGGAGCGGGGGAGTACAATGAGCAGTTCTTC.

The table lists this clone with a count of one. The CDR3 loop is CASSPEAGASTDTQYF. In DNA form, the CDR3 reads TGCGCCAGCAGCCCGGAAGCGGGTGCTAGCACAGATACGCAGTATTTT. This chain connects TRBV5-1 to TRBJ2-3; possibly TRBD2 for D (6 bases). Trimming shortened V by 4 bases and J by 0 bases, and 15 bases separated the two germline ends. The CDR3 spans 16 residues. Per the germline V gene, CDR1 is SGHRS and CDR2 is YFSETQ.

CDR3 loop: CASSPGGPPLHF. CDR3 bases: TGTGCCAGCAGCCCCGGAGGGCCACCCCTCCACTTT. The chain carries TRBV9 and TRBJ1-6; D is uncertain. This CDR3 has 12 residues. The V end was cut by 4 bases, the J end by 11 bases, with 10 bases between. Germline assignment: CDR1 SGDLS and CDR2 YYNGEE.

This chain joins TRBV9 and TRBJ1-1; 9 positions match TRBD1. The CDR3 has 13 amino acids. Per the germline V gene, CDR1 is SGDLS and CDR2 is YYNGEE. With V trimmed by 2 bases and J by 5 bases, 1 base remained unmatched. CDR3 amino acids: CASSVTGGTEAFF. Written as DNA, the CDR3 is TGTGCCAGCAGCGTGACAGGGGGAACTGAAGCTTTCTTT.

This chain connects TRBV7-2 to TRBJ2-1; TRBD2 agrees at 10 bases. The CDR3 runs 15 residues. After removal of 1 base from V and 9 bases from J, the junction contained 6 bases not matched to a gene. Per germline, CDR1 SGHTA and CDR2 FQGNSA. The CDR3 nucleotides are TGTGCCAGCAGCTTAGGAGCGGGGGGGCCGGTTGAGCAGTTCTTC. It codes for CASSLGAGGPVEQFF.